These T cell receptor beta chains were read from a single sample in a study of blood T cell repertoires in COVID-19. Using immunoSEQ multiplex PCR, the repertoire was profiled, and TCRdb retains in-frame clones only, with some absent. Of 130,000 or so clones listed, about 86% are singletons. The material sequenced was peripheral blood. These receptor sequences come from a woman in her sixties with acute or convalescent COVID-19. Both conserved end residues are part of each CDR3. A D gene is named only where the DNA matches it firmly. Not all rows give a size; the values are once, few, many and, for expanded clones, a class.

v_call	j_call	cdr3_length	d_call	clone_size	cdr3_nt	cdr3_aa
TRBV29-1	TRBJ2-2	13	TRBD1	-	TGCAGCGCCGACAGGGGGTACACCGGGGAGCTGTTTTTT	CSADRGYTGELFF
TRBV19	TRBJ2-1	12	-	-	TGTGCCAGTAGTCCGGACAGTAACCCGCAGTTCTTC	CASSPDSNPQFF
TRBV18	TRBJ2-3	14	-	-	TGTGCCAGCTCACCCATCCAGCGGGCAGATACGCAGTATTTT	CASSPIQRADTQYF
TRBV5-5	TRBJ1-2	13	-	-	TGTGCCAGCAGCTTTGGCCCCGCAGTGGGCTACACCTTC	CASSFGPAVGYTF
TRBV7-6	TRBJ1-6	15	-	few	TGTGCCAGCAGCTTAGTCGGCTTGGGCAGTTCACCCCTCCACTTT	CASSLVGLGSSPLHF
TRBV6-2/TRBV6-3	TRBJ2-5	15	TRBD1	-	TGTGCCAGCAGTCCCTGGACAGGGGTAGGGGAGACCCAGTACTTC	CASSPWTGVGETQYF
TRBV5-8	TRBJ2-5	16	TRBD2	-	TGTGCCAGCAGCTTGCGGCGGGGGGCCGGGGGAGAGACCCAGTACTTC	CASSLRRGAGGETQYF
TRBV11-3	TRBJ1-1	14	TRBD1	-	TGTGCCAGCAGCCCAGGGACAGGGTACGGTGAAGCTTTCTTT	CASSPGTGYGEAFF
TRBV19	TRBJ2-2	18	TRBD1	-	TGTGCCAGTAGAAAACAGGGGGCGGGCGGTAGCCGGACCGGGGAGCTGTTTTTT	CASRKQGAGGSRTGELFF
TRBV4-2	TRBJ1-5	14	-	-	TGTGCCAGCAGCCCAACAGGGAGCAATCAGCCCCAGCATTTT	CASSPTGSNQPQHF
TRBV7-9	TRBJ2-2	15	TRBD1	-	TGTGCCAGCAGCCCAGGACAGGGGCCGCCCGGGGAGCTGTTTTTT	CASSPGQGPPGELFF
TRBV11-3	TRBJ2-3	17	-	once	TGTGCCAGCAGCCTTTTCCCCCCGGGGGGCGGCGCAGATACGCAGTATTTT	CASSLFPPGGGADTQYF
TRBV4-1	TRBJ1-3	16	-	-	TGCGCCAGCAGCCAAGAGGGCGCAGTCTCTGGAAACACCATATATTTT	CASSQEGAVSGNTIYF
TRBV18	TRBJ1-5	15	-	-	TGTGCCAGCTCCCCAACGGGAGACAGAGGTCAGCCCCAGCATTTT	CASSPTGDRGQPQHF
TRBV28	TRBJ2-3	14	-	-	TGTGCCAGCAGGGTAGCGAGTCGCACAGATACGCAGTATTTT	CASRVASRTDTQYF
TRBV7-3	TRBJ1-1	13	-	-	TGTGCCAGCAGCTTAACGGCAGACACTGAAGCTTTCTTT	CASSLTADTEAFF
TRBV7-3	TRBJ2-2	15	-	-	TGTGCCAGCAGCCGGAGTTCAGGGGCCCCCGGGGAGCTGTTTTTT	CASSRSSGAPGELFF
TRBV6-1	TRBJ2-7	15	-	once	TGTGCCAGCAGTGAAGCGTTGGTACAGATCTACGAGCAGTACTTC	CASSEALVQIYEQYF
TRBV19	TRBJ2-2	17	TRBD2	-	TGTGCCAGTAGTATTCGGACTAGCGGAACGAACACCGGGGAGCTGTTTTTT	CASSIRTSGTNTGELFF
TRBV7-2	TRBJ1-6	15	TRBD1	few	TGTGCCAGCAGCCGCAGGACAGGGAGTGGTTCACCCCTCCACTTT	CASSRRTGSGSPLHF
TRBV4-1	TRBJ1-1	15	-	-	TGCGCCAGCAGCCAAGATGGGCAGGTGAACACTGAAGCTTTCTTT	CASSQDGQVNTEAFF
TRBV19	TRBJ1-5	14	-	-	TGTGCCAGTAGTGACCGGGGGAGCAATCAGCCCCAGCATTTT	CASSDRGSNQPQHF
TRBV4-3	TRBJ2-5	17	-	-	TGCGCCAGCAGCCAAGAACCCCGGGCGGGCGGCGGAGAGACCCAGTACTTC	CASSQEPRAGGGETQYF
TRBV19	TRBJ2-2	13	TRBD1	once	TGTGCCAGTAGCCAGGGGGCTTCCGGGGAGCTGTTTTTT	CASSQGASGELFF
TRBV6-5	TRBJ1-4	15	-	-	TGTGCCAGCAGTTACTCCGGCAGGGCAGCCGAAAAACTGTTTTTT	CASSYSGRAAEKLFF
TRBV28	TRBJ1-2	13	TRBD1	few	TGTGCCAGCAGCCTGGACAGGGTAAATGGCTACACCTTC	CASSLDRVNGYTF
TRBV28	TRBJ2-3	17	-	-	TGTGCCAGCAGTTTTTATTACAGTCTAAAGGGCACAGATACGCAGTATTTT	CASSFYYSLKGTDTQYF
TRBV28	TRBJ2-6	16	TRBD1	once	TGTGCCAGCAAGACAGGGGGTGGCTCTGGGGCCAACGTCCTGACTTTC	CASKTGGGSGANVLTF
TRBV5-6	TRBJ1-3	16	-	-	TGTGCCAGCAGCTTCTCACCCGCGCCCTCTGGAAACACCATATATTTT	CASSFSPAPSGNTIYF
TRBV7-2	TRBJ1-3	14	-	-	TGTGCCAGCAGCCCCGGGACACCGGGAAACACCATATATTTT	CASSPGTPGNTIYF
TRBV5-4	TRBJ2-5	13	TRBD2	-	TGTGCAGGAACTAGCGGGGGGAGAGAGACCCAGTACTTC	CAGTSGGRETQYF
TRBV30	TRBJ1-6	14	-	-	TGTGCCTGGAGTGTACTAGAGAATAATTCACCCCTCCACTTT	CAWSVLENNSPLHF
TRBV30	TRBJ1-3	16	-	-	TGTGCCTGGAGTGTGGTCCCGACAGGATCTGGAAACACCATATATTTT	CAWSVVPTGSGNTIYF
TRBV5-1	TRBJ2-1	17	-	-	TGCGCCAGCAGCTTGGCCCGGGCAGGGGGGACGGGCAATGAGCAGTTCTTC	CASSLARAGGTGNEQFF
TRBV6-5	TRBJ1-1	14	-	once	TGTGCCAGCAGTTACGGGCGGTCCGCCGGGAATGCTTTCTTT	CASSYGRSAGNAFF
TRBV4-3	TRBJ1-1	14	TRBD1	-	TGCGCCAGCAAGAGACAGGGCCTGAACACTGAAGCTTTCTTT	CASKRQGLNTEAFF
TRBV20-1	TRBJ1-2	11	-	-	TGCAGTGCTGGCGGCAGTCATGGCTACACCTTC	CSAGGSHGYTF
TRBV5-1	TRBJ2-7	15	TRBD1	-	TGCGCCAGCAGCTTGACTATGGACAGGTCGCACGAGCAGTACTTC	CASSLTMDRSHEQYF
TRBV30	TRBJ1-2	13	TRBD1	-	TGTGCCTGGAGAGGGACAGGCTTCTATGGCTACACCTTC	CAWRGTGFYGYTF
TRBV28	TRBJ1-4	15	-	-	TGTGCCAGCAGTTTATGGGGCCAGGGAGGAGAAAAACTGTTTTTT	CASSLWGQGGEKLFF
TRBV14	TRBJ1-3	14	TRBD1	-	TGTGCCAGCAGCCCAACAGGGGGGACTGGCACCATATATTTT	CASSPTGGTGTIYF
TRBV12-5	TRBJ2-7	14	TRBD1	-	TGTGCTAGTGGTTTGGGACAGGGGGCCAGGGAGCAGTACTTC	CASGLGQGAREQYF
TRBV24-1	TRBJ1-2	16	-	-	TGTGCCACCAGTGAGACCGGGACTAAGGGTCCTTATGGCTACACCTTC	CATSETGTKGPYGYTF